This record looks at one T cell receptor beta chain sequence and its context. The antigen this receptor binds is unknown. No base-level quality is on record; no much larger clone is a single base apart. The record originates from a study of blood T cell repertoires in COVID-19 (dated by TCRdb to about 2020). For context, the study as a whole: Samples from collaborators originated in the United States, Italy and Spain and spanned both the acute and convalescent phases of COVID-19. The prospective study material was composed of cDNA or gDNA derived from T cells, B-cell-depleted T cells, or PBMCs. The dataset comprised deeply sampled blood TCRbeta repertoires from subjects exposed to, actively infected with, or recovered from COVID-19. The repertoires were released in a freely available public database meant as a resource for research on the immune response to SARS-CoV-2. Samples came from the ongoing ImmuneRACE study (first 160 participants) plus 1,254 subjects from 6 global collaborators. Nearly every sample came with metadata listing a de-identified subject ID, COVID-19 status, age in years and sex. Where HLA class I and class II types were available, the types were taken from metadata supplied by the sample provider, not from assay-based typing. General findings and caveats noted by the study authors: How much clinical and demographic metadata was included differed by source and by participant, and the metadata was provided uncurated.

Whole blood was collected in K2EDTA tubes by collaborating institutions according to the institutions' own protocols. For TCRbeta analysis, collaborators shipped samples in one of three forms: frozen whole blood, isolated PBMCs, or DNA extracted from either of those sample types. TCRbeta CDR3 regions were amplified from genomic DNA by means of the immunoSEQ Assay, a bias-controlled multiplex PCR. In the authors' own workflow: The number of nucleated cells in each sample was estimated by amplification of reference gene primers within the assay. Sequence reads were collapsed and filtered to measure the absolute abundance of every unique TCRbeta CDR3 rearrangement. For each sample, productive Simpson clonality was calculated by taking the square root of Simpson's diversity index across productive rearrangements. TCRdb re-hosts the immuneACCESS table, in-frame sequences only. Its copies lack some clones; in the studies checked, an unresolved V gene accounts for under half of them, and the cause for the rest is not known. That table supplies the V and J calls and clone size; D and trimming were determined from the DNA. The sample table contains 120,000 to 150,000 clones; only one count was recorded for approximately 81% of them. The ten largest account for 2.6% of the sample.

The clonotype originates from a human donor with acute or convalescent COVID-19. The donor label of this sample is uncertain. Sequencing was performed on peripheral blood.

The bases read TGTGCCACCAGTGATTCAGGGGTCGGAAACACCATATATTTT. The translation is CATSDSGVGNTIYF. This sequence uses TRBV24-1 and TRBJ1-3; TRBD1 is perhaps the D gene, given 6 matching bases. Per the germline V gene, KGHDR is the CDR1 and SFDVKD is the CDR2. The junction carries 8 bases between V and J, which are trimmed by 2 bases and 4 bases respectively. Spanning cysteine to phenylalanine, the CDR3 consists of 14 amino acids. Left in the record is the CDR3 DNA by itself, 42 bases read in frame from the first base.